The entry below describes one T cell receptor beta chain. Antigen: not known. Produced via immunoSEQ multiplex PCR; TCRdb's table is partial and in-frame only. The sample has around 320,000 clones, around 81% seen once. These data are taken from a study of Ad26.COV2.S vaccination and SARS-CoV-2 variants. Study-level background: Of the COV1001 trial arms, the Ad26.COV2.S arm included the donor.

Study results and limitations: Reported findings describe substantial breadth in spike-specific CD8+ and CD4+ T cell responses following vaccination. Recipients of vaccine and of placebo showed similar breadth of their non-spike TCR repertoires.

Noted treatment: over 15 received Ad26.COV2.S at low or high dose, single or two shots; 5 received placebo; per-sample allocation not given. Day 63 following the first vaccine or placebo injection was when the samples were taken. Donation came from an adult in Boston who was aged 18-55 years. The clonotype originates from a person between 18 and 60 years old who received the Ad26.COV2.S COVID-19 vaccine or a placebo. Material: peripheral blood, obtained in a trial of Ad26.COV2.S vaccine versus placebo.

CDR3 coding DNA: TGTGCCAGCAGCGTAGATCCTTTTCGGGGACCCTACAATGAGCAGTTCTTC. Translation: CASSVDPFRGPYNEQFF. The chain is built from TRBV9 and TRBJ2-1; either TRBD1 or TRBD2 may supply D (5 bases each). Germline V lookup: CDR1 SGDLS, CDR2 YYNGEE. V lost 0 bases, J lost 2 bases, and 15 bases lay in between. The CDR3 extends over 17 amino acids.